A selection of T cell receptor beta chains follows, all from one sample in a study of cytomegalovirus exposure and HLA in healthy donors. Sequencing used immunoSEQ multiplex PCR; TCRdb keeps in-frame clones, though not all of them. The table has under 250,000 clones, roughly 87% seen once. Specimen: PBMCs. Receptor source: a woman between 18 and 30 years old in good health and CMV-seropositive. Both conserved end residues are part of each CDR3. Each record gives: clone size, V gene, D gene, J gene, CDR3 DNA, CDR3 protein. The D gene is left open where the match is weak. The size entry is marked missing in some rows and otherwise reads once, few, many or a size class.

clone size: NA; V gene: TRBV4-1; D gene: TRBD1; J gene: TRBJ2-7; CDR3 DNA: TGCGCCAGCAGCCAAGCAGGCTCGGGACAGGGGTATGACGAGCAGTACTTC; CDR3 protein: CASSQAGSGQGYDEQYF
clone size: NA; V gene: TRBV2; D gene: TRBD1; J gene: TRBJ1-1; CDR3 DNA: TGTGCCACACAGGGGACTCGAACAAAGAACACTGAAGCTTTCTTT; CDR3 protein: CATQGTRTKNTEAFF
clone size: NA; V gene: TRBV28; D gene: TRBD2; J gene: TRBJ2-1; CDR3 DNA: TGTGCCACCCTACCAGCGGGAGGTCACAATGAGCAGTTCTTC; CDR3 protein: CATLPAGGHNEQFF
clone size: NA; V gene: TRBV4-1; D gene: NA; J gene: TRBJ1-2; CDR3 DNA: TGCGCCAGCAGCCGGGTCGTCAACAGAGCTAACTATGGCTACACCTTC; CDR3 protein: CASSRVVNRANYGYTF
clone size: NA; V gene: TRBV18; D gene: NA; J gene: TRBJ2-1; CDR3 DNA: TGTGCCAGCTCACCACCCAATCGAGGCGGGGACTACAATGAGCAGTTCTTC; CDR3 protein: CASSPPNRGGDYNEQFF
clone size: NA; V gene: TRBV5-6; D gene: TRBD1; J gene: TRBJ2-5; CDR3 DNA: TGTGCCAGCAGCTCCCCAGACAGGGGGCCTCAAGAGACCCAGTACTTC; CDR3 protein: CASSSPDRGPQETQYF
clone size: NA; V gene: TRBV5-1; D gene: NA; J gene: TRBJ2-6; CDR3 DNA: TGCGCCAGCAGCTTGGGGTTAGCGGGGGCCAACGTCCTGACTTTC; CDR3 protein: CASSLGLAGANVLTF
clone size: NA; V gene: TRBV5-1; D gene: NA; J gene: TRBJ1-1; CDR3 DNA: TGCGCCAGCAGCTTGGATGACGGGACATCCAGCGGAGCTTTCTTT; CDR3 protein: CASSLDDGTSSGAFF
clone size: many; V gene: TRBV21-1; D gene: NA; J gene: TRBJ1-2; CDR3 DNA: TGTGCCAGCAGCAAGCCCAGACAGGGGGTTGGCCATGGCTACACCTTC; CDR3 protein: CASSKPRQGVGHGYTF
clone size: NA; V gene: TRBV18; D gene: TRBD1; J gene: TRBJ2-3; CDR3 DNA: TGTGCCAGCTCACCGCCGGGACAGGGGGTTACAGATACGCAGTATTTT; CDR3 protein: CASSPPGQGVTDTQYF
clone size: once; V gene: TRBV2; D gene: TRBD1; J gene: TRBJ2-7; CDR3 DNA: TGTGCCAGCAGTATGGGACAGGTAAACGAGCAGTACTTC; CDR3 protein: CASSMGQVNEQYF
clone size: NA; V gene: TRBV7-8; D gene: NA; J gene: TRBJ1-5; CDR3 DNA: TGTGCCAGCAGCCCTAGGTCCAGAGGAACGTTCAATCAGCCCCAGCATTTT; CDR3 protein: CASSPRSRGTFNQPQHF
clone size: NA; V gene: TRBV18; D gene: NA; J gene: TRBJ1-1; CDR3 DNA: TGTGCCAGCTCGCGCCCCCAGGGAAGGAACACTGAAGCTTTCTTT; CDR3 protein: CASSRPQGRNTEAFF
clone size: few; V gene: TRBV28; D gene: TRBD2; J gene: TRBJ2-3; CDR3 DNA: TGTGCCAGCAGTGCACTAGCGAATACGCAGTATTTT; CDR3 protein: CASSALANTQYF
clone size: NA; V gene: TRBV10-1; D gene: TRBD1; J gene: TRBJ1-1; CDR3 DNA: TGCGCCAGCAGCTACGGGACAGACATGAACACTGAAGCTTTCTTT; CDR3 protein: CASSYGTDMNTEAFF
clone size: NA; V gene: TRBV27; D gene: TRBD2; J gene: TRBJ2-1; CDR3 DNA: TGTGCCAGCAGTTCGACTAGCGGGAGTGGGAATGAGCAGTTCTTC; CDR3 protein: CASSSTSGSGNEQFF
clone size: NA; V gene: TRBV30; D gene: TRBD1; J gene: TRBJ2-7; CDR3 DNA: TGTGCCTGGAGTGCGCACAGGGGCTACGAGCAGTACTTC; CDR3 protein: CAWSAHRGYEQYF
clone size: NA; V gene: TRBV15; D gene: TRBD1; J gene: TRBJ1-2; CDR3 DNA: TGTGCCACCAGCAGATACGGACAGGGGGCAAGGAGAGGCTACACCTTC; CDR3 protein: CATSRYGQGARRGYTF
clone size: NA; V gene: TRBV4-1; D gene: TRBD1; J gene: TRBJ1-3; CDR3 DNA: TGCGCCAGCAGCCAAGTGGGACAGCGAGGAAACACCATATATTTT; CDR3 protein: CASSQVGQRGNTIYF
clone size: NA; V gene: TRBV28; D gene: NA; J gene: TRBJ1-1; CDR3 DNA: TGTGCCACAGTCGGAGAGGGGGACACTGAAGCTTTCTTT; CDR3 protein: CATVGEGDTEAFF
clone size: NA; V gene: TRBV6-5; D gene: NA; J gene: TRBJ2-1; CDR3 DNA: TGTGCCAGCGGAACCGAGCGGAGATCCTACAATGAGCAGTTCTTC; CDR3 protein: CASGTERRSYNEQFF
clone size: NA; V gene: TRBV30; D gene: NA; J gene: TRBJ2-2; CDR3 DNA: TGTGCCTGGGGGCGAGCGGCCGGGGAGCTGTTTTTT; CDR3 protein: CAWGRAAGELFF
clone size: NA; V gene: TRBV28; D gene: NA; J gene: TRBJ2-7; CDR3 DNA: TGTGCCAGCAGTTACAGGACCTACGAGCAGTACTTC; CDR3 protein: CASSYRTYEQYF
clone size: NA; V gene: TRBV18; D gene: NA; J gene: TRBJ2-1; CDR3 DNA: TGTGCCAGCTCACCGACTGGAGGCGCTAACTCCTACAATGAGCAGTTCTTC; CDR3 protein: CASSPTGGANSYNEQFF
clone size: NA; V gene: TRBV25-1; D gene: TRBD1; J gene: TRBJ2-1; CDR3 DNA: TGTGCCAGCACCCGGACAGGGGGGATCTATGAGCAGTTCTTC; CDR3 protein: CASTRTGGIYEQFF
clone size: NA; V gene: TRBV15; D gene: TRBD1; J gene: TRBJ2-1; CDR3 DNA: TGTGCCACCAGCATTTCCGGACAGGGGGCGGGGAGTGAGCAGTTCTTC; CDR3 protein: CATSISGQGAGSEQFF